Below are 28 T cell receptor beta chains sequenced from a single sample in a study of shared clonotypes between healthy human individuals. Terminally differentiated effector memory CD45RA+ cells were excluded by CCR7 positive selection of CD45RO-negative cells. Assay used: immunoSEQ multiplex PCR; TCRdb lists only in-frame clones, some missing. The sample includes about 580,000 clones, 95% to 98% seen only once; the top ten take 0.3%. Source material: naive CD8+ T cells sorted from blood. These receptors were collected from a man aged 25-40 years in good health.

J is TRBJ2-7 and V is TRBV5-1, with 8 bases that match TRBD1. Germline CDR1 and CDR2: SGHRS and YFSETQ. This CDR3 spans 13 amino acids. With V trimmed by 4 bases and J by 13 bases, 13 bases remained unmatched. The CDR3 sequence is CASSLTPGTGVYF. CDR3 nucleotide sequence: TGCGCCAGCAGCCTGACTCCCGGGACAGGTGTCTACTTC.

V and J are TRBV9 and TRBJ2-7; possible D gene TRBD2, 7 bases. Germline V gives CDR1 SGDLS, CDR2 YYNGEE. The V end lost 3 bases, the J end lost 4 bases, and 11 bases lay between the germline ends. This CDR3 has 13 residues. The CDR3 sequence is CASSEGGGYEQYF. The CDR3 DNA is TGTGCCAGCAGCGAGGGGGGAGGGTACGAGCAGTACTTC.

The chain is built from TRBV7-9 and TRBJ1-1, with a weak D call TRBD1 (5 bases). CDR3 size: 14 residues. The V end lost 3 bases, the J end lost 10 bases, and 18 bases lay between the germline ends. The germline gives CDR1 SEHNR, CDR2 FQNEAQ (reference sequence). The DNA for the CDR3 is TGTGCCAGCAGCTTTACGGCCCTCACAGGTGGAGCTTTCTTT. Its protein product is CASSFTALTGGAFF.

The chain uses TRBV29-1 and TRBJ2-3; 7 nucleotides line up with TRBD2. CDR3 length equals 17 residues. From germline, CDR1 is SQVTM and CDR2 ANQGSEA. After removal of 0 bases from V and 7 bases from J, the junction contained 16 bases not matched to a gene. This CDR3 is CSVEDLGRERYWNTQYF. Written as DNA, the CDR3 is TGCAGCGTTGAAGATCTAGGGAGGGAAAGGTATTGGAATACGCAGTATTTT.

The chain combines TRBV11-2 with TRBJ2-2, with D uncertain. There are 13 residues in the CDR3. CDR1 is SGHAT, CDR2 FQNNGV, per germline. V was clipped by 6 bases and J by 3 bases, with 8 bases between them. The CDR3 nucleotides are TGTGCCAGCAGTGAATGGGACACCGGGGAGCTGTTTTTT. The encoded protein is CASSEWDTGELFF.

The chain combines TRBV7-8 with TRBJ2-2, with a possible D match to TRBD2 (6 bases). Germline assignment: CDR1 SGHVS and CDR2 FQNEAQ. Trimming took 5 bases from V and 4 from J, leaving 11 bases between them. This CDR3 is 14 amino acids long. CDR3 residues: CASSPREFTGELFF. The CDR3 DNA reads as TGTGCCAGCAGCCCACGGGAGTTCACCGGGGAGCTGTTTTTT.

This CDR3 is CASSDTGGEQFF. The CDR3 DNA follows: TGTGCCAGCAGCGACACAGGAGGGGAGCAGTTCTTC. This rearrangement joins TRBV9 to TRBJ2-1, with D tentatively TRBD2 (6 bases). The CDR3 runs to 12 residues. Looked up from germline, CDR1 is SGDLS and CDR2 is YYNGEE. Trimming took off 3 bases at V and 10 bases at J, with 11 bases between the two ends. Filled out from reference TRBV9 and TRBJ2-1, the complete variable domain reads DSGVTQTPKHLITATGQRVTLRCSPRSGDLSVYWYQQSLDQGLQFLIQYYNGEERAKGNILERFSAQQFPDLHSELNLSSLELGDSALYFCASSDTGGEQFFGPGTRLTVL.

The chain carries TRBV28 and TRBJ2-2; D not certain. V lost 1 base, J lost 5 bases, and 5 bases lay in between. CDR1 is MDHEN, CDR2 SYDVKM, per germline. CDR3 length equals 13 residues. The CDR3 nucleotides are TGTGCCAGCAGTTTATCTGATACCGGGGAGCTGTTTTTT. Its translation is CASSLSDTGELFF.

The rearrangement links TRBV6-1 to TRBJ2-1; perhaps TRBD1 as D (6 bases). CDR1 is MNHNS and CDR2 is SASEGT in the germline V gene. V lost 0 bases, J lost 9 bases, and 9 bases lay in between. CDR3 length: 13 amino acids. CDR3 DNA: TGTGCCAGCAGTGAAGCACAGGGCCCTGAGCAGTTCTTC. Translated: CASSEAQGPEQFF.

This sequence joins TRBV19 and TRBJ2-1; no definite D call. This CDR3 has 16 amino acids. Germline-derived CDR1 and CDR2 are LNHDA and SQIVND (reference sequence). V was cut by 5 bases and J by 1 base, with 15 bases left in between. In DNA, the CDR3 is TGTGCCAGTAGTTCACTTGGCCCAGAGTCCTACAATGAGCAGTTCTTC. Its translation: CASSSLGPESYNEQFF.

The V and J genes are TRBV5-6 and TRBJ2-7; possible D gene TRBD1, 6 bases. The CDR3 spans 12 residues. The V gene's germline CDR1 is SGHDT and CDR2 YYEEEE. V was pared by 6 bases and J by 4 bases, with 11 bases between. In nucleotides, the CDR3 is TGTGCCAGCAACATGGGGGCATACGAGCAGTACTTC. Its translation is CASNMGAYEQYF. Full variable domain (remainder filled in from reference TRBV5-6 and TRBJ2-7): DAGVTQSPTHLIKTRGQQVTLRCSPKSGHDTVSWYQQALGQGPQFIFQYYEEEERQRGNFPDRFSGHQFPNYSSELNVNALLLGDSALYLCASNMGAYEQYFGPGTRLTVT.

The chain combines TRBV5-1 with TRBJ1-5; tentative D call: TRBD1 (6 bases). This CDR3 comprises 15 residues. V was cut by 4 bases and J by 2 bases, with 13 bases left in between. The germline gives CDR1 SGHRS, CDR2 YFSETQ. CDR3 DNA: TGCGCCAGCAGCCCCGCAGAGGGGGGCAATCAGCCCCAGCATTTT. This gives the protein CASSPAEGGNQPQHF.

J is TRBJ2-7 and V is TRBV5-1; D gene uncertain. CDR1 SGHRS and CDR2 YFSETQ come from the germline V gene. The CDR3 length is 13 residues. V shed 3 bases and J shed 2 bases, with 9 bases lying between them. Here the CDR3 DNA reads TGCGCCAGCAGCTCGTCAAGGGCCTACGAGCAGTACTTC. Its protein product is CASSSSRAYEQYF.

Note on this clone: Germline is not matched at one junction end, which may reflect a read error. The CDR3 DNA is TGTGCCGTCAGTGATTTGCAAAAGGACTCTGAAGCTTTCTTT. Its protein product is CAVSDLQKDSEAFF. V and J are TRBV10-3 and TRBJ1-1; D gene uncertain. The germline gives CDR1 ENHRY, CDR2 SYGVKD. The CDR3 runs to 14 residues.

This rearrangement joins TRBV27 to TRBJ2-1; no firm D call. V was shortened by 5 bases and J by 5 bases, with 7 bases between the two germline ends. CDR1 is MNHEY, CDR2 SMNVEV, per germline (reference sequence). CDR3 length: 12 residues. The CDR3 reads CASSGSNNEQFF. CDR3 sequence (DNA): TGTGCCAGCAGTGGTAGCAACAATGAGCAGTTCTTC.

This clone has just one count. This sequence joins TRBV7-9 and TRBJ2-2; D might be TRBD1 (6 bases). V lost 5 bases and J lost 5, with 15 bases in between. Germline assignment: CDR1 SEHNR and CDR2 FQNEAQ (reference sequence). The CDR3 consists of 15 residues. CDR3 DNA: TGTGCCAGCAGCCATCGGACAGTCCTGACCGGGGAGCTGTTTTTT. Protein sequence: CASSHRTVLTGELFF.

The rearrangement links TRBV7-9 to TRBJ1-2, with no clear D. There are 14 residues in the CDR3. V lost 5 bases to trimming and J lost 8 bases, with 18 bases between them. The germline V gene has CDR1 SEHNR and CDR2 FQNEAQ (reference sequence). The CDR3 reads CASSPVSLVFGYTF. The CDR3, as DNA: TGTGCCAGCAGCCCAGTCAGTTTAGTCTTCGGCTACACCTTC. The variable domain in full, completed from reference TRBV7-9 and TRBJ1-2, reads DTGVSQNPRHKITKRGQNVTFRCDPISEHNRLYWYRQTLGQGPEFLTYFQNEAQLEKSRLLSDRFSAERPKGSFSTLEIQRTEQGDSAMYLCASSPVSLVFGYTFGSGTRLTVV.

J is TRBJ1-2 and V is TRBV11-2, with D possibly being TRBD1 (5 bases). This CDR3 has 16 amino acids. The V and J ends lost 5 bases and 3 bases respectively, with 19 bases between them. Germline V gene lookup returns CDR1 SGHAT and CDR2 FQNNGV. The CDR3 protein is CASSPLPGVKDYGYTF. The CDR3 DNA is TGTGCCAGCAGCCCTCTCCCGGGGGTGAAGGACTATGGCTACACCTTC.

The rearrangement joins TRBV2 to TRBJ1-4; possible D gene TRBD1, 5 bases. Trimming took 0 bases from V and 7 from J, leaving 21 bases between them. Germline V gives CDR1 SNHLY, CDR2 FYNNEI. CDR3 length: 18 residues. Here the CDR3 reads CASSEALGGKGSSEKLFF. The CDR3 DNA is TGTGCCAGCAGTGAAGCGCTTGGGGGAAAAGGAAGCAGTGAAAAACTGTTTTTT.

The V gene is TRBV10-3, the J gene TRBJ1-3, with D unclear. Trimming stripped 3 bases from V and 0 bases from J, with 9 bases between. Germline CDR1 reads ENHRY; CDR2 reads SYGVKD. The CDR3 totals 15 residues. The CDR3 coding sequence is TGTGCCATCAGTGACACGTTATACTCTGGAAACACCATATATTTT. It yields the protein CAISDTLYSGNTIYF.

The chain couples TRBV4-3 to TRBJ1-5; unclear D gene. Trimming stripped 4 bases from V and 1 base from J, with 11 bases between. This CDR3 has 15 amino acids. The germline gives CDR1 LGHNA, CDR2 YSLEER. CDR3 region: CASSPGVRSNQPQHF. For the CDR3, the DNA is TGCGCCAGCAGCCCCGGGGTTAGGAGCAATCAGCCCCAGCATTTT.

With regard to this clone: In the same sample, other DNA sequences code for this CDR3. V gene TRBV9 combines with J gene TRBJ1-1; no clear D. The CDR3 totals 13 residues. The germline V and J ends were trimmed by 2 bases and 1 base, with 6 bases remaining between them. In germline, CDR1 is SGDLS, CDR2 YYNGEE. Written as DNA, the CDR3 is TGTGCCAGCAGCGTTAGCGGGAACACTGAAGCTTTCTTT. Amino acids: CASSVSGNTEAFF. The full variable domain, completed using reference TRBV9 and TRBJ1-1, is DSGVTQTPKHLITATGQRVTLRCSPRSGDLSVYWYQQSLDQGLQFLIQYYNGEERAKGNILERFSAQQFPDLHSELNLSSLELGDSALYFCASSVSGNTEAFFGQGTRLTVV.

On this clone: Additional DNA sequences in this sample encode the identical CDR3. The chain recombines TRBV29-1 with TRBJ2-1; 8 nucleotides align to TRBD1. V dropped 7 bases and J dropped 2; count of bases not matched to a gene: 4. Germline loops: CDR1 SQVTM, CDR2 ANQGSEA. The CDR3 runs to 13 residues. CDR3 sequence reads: CSAGQGPYNEQFF. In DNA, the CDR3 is TGCAGCGCAGGACAGGGTCCCTACAATGAGCAGTTCTTC.

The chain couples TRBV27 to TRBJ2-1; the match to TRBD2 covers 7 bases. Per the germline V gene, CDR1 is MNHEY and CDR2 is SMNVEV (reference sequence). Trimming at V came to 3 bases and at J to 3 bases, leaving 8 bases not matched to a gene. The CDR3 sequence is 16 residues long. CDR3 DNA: TGTGCCAGCAGTTTTTTACCTTCGGGGGGCTACAATGAGCAGTTCTTC. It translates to CASSFLPSGGYNEQFF.

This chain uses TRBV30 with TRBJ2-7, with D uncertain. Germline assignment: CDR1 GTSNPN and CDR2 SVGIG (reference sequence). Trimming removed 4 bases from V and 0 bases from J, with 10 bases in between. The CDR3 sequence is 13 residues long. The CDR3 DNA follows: TGTGCCTGGACCGGACCCTTCTCCTACGAGCAGTACTTC. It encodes CAWTGPFSYEQYF.

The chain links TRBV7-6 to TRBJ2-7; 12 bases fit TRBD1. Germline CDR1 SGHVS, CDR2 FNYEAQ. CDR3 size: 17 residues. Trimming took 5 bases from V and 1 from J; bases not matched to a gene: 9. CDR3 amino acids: CASSLLGTGGASYEQYF. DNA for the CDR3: TGTGCCAGCAGCCTACTAGGGACAGGGGGCGCGTCCTACGAGCAGTACTTC.

The CDR3 DNA is TGTGCCAGCTCGCCCGGTATTGCGGTCCGCAATGAGCAGTTCTTC. Residues: CASSPGIAVRNEQFF. The chain carries TRBV18 and TRBJ2-1; no clear D gene. CDR1 KGHSH and CDR2 LQKENI come from the germline V gene. Trimming removed 6 bases at V and 6 bases at J, with 18 bases between. This CDR3 has 15 amino acids.

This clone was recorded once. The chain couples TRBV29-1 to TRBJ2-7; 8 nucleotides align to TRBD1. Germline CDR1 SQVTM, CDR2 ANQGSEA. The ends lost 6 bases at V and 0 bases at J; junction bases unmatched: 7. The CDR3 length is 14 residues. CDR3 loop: CSVTGTGGSYEQYF. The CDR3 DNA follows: TGCAGCGTAACCGGGACAGGAGGCTCCTACGAGCAGTACTTC.